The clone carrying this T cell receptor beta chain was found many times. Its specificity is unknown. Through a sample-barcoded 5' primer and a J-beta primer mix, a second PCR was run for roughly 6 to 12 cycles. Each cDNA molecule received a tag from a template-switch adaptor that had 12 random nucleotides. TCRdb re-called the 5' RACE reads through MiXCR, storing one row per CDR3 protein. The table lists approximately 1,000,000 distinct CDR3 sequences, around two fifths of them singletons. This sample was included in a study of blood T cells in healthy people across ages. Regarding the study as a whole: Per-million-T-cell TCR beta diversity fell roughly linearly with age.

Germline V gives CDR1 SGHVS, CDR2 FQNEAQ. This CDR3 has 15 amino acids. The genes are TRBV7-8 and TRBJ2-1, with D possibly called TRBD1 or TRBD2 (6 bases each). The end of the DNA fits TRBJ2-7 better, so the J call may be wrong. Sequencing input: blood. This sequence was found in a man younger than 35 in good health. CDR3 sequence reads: CASSFGGPSYNEQYF. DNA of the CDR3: TGTGCCAGCAGCTTTGGGGGGCCTTCCTACAATGAGCAGTACTTC.